A single sample gave rise to the 18 T cell receptor beta chains below, sequenced in a study of CD8+ T cells in alopecia areata. Extraction of RNA preceded its reverse transcription into cDNA, which served as the sequencing template. Assay used: immunoSEQ multiplex PCR; TCRdb lists only in-frame clones, some missing. The sample consists of about 200,000 clones, roughly 64% of them appearing once. The sample's treatment: oral pan-JAK inhibitor, 5-10 mg twice daily. The material was CD4+ T cells sorted from blood, obtained at week 24, from a patient treated with tofacitinib. These receptor sequences come from a human donor with alopecia areata.

The gene calls are TRBV29-1 and TRBJ1-3, with TRBD1 as a possible D gene (5 bases). Trimming removed 6 bases at V and 2 bases at J, with 11 bases between. This CDR3 is built from 13 residues. Germline V gene sequence: CDR1 SQVTM, CDR2 ANQGSEA. CDR3 region: CSVQRGAGNTIYF. The CDR3 coding sequence is TGCAGCGTCCAACGGGGGGCTGGAAACACCATATATTTT.

There are a few counts of this clone. The gene calls are TRBV28 and TRBJ1-5; 8 positions match TRBD1. Germline CDR1 MDHEN, CDR2 SYDVKM. This CDR3 is built from 13 residues. Unmatched junction bases numbered 5, after V lost 8 bases and J lost 5 bases. CDR3 in amino acids: CASEDRADQPQHF. The CDR3 bases are TGTGCCAGCGAGGACAGGGCGGATCAGCCCCAGCATTTT.

This chain joins TRBV6-6 and TRBJ2-7; D remains unclear. V was shortened by 6 bases and J by 4 bases, with 16 bases between the two germline ends. Per the germline V gene, CDR1 is MNHNY and CDR2 is SVGAGI (reference sequence). CDR3 length: 14 residues. CDR3 sequence (DNA): TGTGCCAGCAGGACAACTACAGTAGGGTACGAGCAGTACTTC. Translation: CASRTTTVGYEQYF.

The CDR3 is CASSPAQGNNEQYF. DNA of the CDR3: TGTGCCAGCTCACCGGCACAGGGGAATAACGAGCAGTACTTC. The V gene is TRBV18, the J gene TRBJ2-7; 7 bases are shared with TRBD1. The V gene's germline CDR1 is KGHSH and CDR2 LQKENI. The junction had 7 bases not matched to a gene; V was cut back by 3 bases and J by 5 bases. The CDR3 totals 14 residues. Drawing the rest from reference TRBV18 and TRBJ2-7, the complete variable domain is NAGVMQNPRHLVRRRGQEARLRCSPMKGHSHVYWYRQLPEEGLKFMVYLQKENIIDESGMPKERFSAEFPKEGPSILRIQQVVRGDSAAYFCASSPAQGNNEQYFGPGTRLTVT.

The rearrangement uses TRBV19 and TRBJ1-5, with D hard to call. V was clipped by 6 bases and J by 7 bases, with 10 bases between them. Germline CDR1 is LNHDA and CDR2 is SQIVND (reference sequence). The CDR3 extends over 12 amino acids. The CDR3 nucleotides read TGTGCCAGTAGCACGGAAGGCCAGCCCCAGCATTTT. Protein product: CASSTEGQPQHF.

The V call is TRBV2, the J call TRBJ2-3; 11 bases are a match to TRBD2. Per germline, CDR1 SNHLY and CDR2 FYNNEI. The J segment lost 3 bases and the V segment lost 1 base, leaving 3 bases of the junction unmatched. The length of the CDR3 is 16 residues. The CDR3 DNA reads as TGTGCCAGCAGTGAAGGGCTAGCGGGGGGTACAGATACGCAGTATTTT. Translating it yields CASSEGLAGGTDTQYF.

The V and J genes are TRBV7-9 and TRBJ2-7; TRBD2 agrees at 13 bases. Germline lookup yields CDR1 SEHNR and CDR2 FQNEAQ (reference sequence). The CDR3 has 16 amino acids. Trimming at V came to 4 bases and at J to 3 bases, leaving 6 bases not matched to a gene. The chain's CDR3 is CASSSRTSGSVYEQYF. The DNA of the CDR3 is TGTGCCAGCAGCTCCCGGACTAGCGGGAGTGTCTACGAGCAGTACTTC.

This sequence joins TRBV2 and TRBJ2-5; D may be TRBD1 (7 bases). The germline gives CDR1 SNHLY, CDR2 FYNNEI. Trimming removed 0 bases from V and 3 bases from J, with 17 bases in between. The CDR3 has 17 amino acids. The CDR3, as DNA: TGTGCCAGCAGTGAAGCGGGACTTGGGACAGAAAAAGAGACCCAGTACTTC. This gives the protein CASSEAGLGTEKETQYF.

Notes on this clone: A junction end diverges from the germline sequence, so it may reflect a read error. The genes are TRBV7-2 and TRBJ2-2; 11 bases are a match to TRBD2. In germline, CDR1 is SGHTA, CDR2 FQGNSA. The CDR3 has 15 residues. DNA for the CDR3: TGTGCCAGCAGCGTAGCGGGAGGGGTGACCGGGGAGCTGTTTTTT. Its translation: CASSVAGGVTGELFF.

The rearrangement joins TRBV7-2 to TRBJ2-2, with 8 bases matching TRBD1. J gave up 4 bases and V 5 bases, and 6 bases lay outside the gene matches. This CDR3 has 15 residues. Germline V gene lookup returns CDR1 SGHTA and CDR2 FQGNSA. CDR3 in DNA: TGTGCCAGCAGCCGAGGACAGGGCATCACCGGGGAGCTGTTTTTT. Translated, it gives CASSRGQGITGELFF.

The V and J genes are TRBV7-2 and TRBJ2-7, with 8 bases that match TRBD2. V lost 0 bases to trimming and J lost 2 bases; unmatched junction nucleotides: 3. Germline assignment: CDR1 SGHTA and CDR2 FQGNSA. This CDR3 spans 15 amino acids. The CDR3 region has the DNA TGTGCCAGCAGCTTAGCTAGCGGGGAACCCTACGAGCAGTACTTC. Translating it yields CASSLASGEPYEQYF.

The chain couples TRBV5-6 to TRBJ2-1, with 11 bases identical to TRBD1. J gave up 0 bases and V 4 bases, and 0 bases lay outside the gene matches. Germline loops: CDR1 SGHDT, CDR2 YYEEEE. This CDR3 comprises 15 residues. CDR3 amino acids: CASSGTGGSYNEQFF. The CDR3 nucleotides read TGTGCCAGCAGCGGGACAGGGGGCTCCTACAATGAGCAGTTCTTC.

The CDR3 DNA follows: TGCGCCAGCAGCCAAGATCCGGGACAGCCAACCGGGGAGCTGTTTTTT. This translates into CASSQDPGQPTGELFF. The chain links TRBV4-1 to TRBJ2-2; TRBD1 matches 7 bases. After removal of 0 bases from V and 5 bases from J, the junction contained 6 bases not matched to a gene. This CDR3 has 16 residues. CDR1 is MGHRA and CDR2 is YSYEKL in the germline V gene.

This chain uses TRBV5-1 with TRBJ2-5, with 9 bases lining up with TRBD2. Trimming cost V 2 bases and J 1 base; bases outside gene matches: 9. Germline CDR1 is SGHRS and CDR2 is YFSETQ. The CDR3 spans 17 residues. DNA for the CDR3: TGCGCCAGCAGCTTTTTGGCTAGCGGGATGGTCCAAGAGACCCAGTACTTC. Its translation is CASSFLASGMVQETQYF.

There are a few counts of this clone. CDR3: CSVGSGQSSYEQYF. Here the CDR3 DNA reads TGCAGCGTGGGATCGGGACAGAGTTCCTACGAGCAGTACTTC. The rearrangement uses TRBV29-1 and TRBJ2-7, with 7 bases lining up with TRBD1. V shed 6 bases, J shed 1 base, and the junction held 9 bases outside the gene matches. This CDR3 spans 14 amino acids. CDR1 is SQVTM, CDR2 ANQGSEA, per germline.

This clone was recorded a few times. V and J are TRBV5-1 and TRBJ2-7, with D perhaps matching TRBD2 (6 bases). Germline CDR1 reads SGHRS; CDR2 reads YFSETQ. V was cut by 3 bases and J by 3 bases, with 10 bases left in between. The CDR3 totals 13 residues. The CDR3 nucleotides are TGCGCCAGCAGCTCTAGAGCGGGCTACGAGCAGTACTTC. Amino acid sequence: CASSSRAGYEQYF.

This clone occurred a few times. This chain uses TRBV4-1 with TRBJ2-1; TRBD2 agrees at 10 bases. The V segment lost 0 bases and the J segment 7 bases; nucleotides outside the gene matches: 9. This CDR3 is 17 amino acids long. Germline loops: CDR1 MGHRA, CDR2 YSYEKL. The CDR3 loop is CASSQDVVASGRNEQFF. CDR3 DNA: TGCGCCAGCAGCCAAGATGTCGTGGCTAGCGGGAGAAATGAGCAGTTCTTC.

This chain joins TRBV25-1 and TRBJ1-1; D is ambiguous. Germline-derived CDR1 and CDR2 are MGHDK and SYGVNS. With 0 bases removed from V and 3 bases from J, the gap between germline ends came to 5 bases. The CDR3 extends over 13 amino acids. CDR3: CASSEYRYTEAFF. As DNA, the CDR3 is TGTGCCAGCAGTGAATATCGTTACACTGAAGCTTTCTTT.